These 19 T cell receptor beta chains originate from one sample sequenced in a study of T cell responses to AZD1222 COVID-19 vaccine. Clones were sequenced by immunoSEQ multiplex PCR, and TCRdb holds only the in-frame ones, with some missing. The table shows 150,000 to 200,000 clones, with 85% to 95% occurring only once. Source: peripheral blood, taken on day 0 of AZD1222 vaccination. The receptors originated from an adult in good health.

This chain joins TRBV30 and TRBJ1-2; the D is unclear. In germline, CDR1 is GTSNPN, CDR2 SVGIG (reference sequence). The CDR3 sequence is 14 residues long. V lost 7 bases and J lost 4, with 19 bases in between. CDR3: CASSGEQAPYGYTF. In nucleotides, the CDR3 is TGTGCCTCGTCAGGAGAGCAGGCCCCCTATGGCTACACCTTC.

The CDR3 DNA reads TGCGCCAGCAGCCGTCCTGGCGTGAACGGGGAGCTGTTTTTT. Translation: CASSRPGVNGELFF. V is TRBV4-1 and J is TRBJ2-2, with D hard to call. Germline loops: CDR1 MGHRA, CDR2 YSYEKL. This CDR3 spans 14 amino acids. Between the trimmed V and J ends, which lost 4 bases and 7 bases, there was a span of 13 bases.

This sequence joins TRBV14 and TRBJ1-1, with D uncertain. Germline assignment: CDR1 SGHDN and CDR2 FVKESK. V was cut by 3 bases and J by 12 bases, with 14 bases left in between. This CDR3 comprises 12 residues. Written as DNA, the CDR3 is TGTGCCAGCAGCCATGAAGGTGGGAGGACTTTCTTT. It specifies CASSHEGGRTFF.

The chain joins TRBV5-1 to TRBJ2-1; 9 bases are shared with TRBD1. CDR3 length: 15 residues. Germline V gives CDR1 SGHRS, CDR2 YFSETQ. V lost 3 bases, J lost 9 bases, and 10 bases stayed unmatched. The CDR3 DNA reads as TGCGCCAGCAGCTGGGGGACAGGGTTCGTGGTTGAGCAGTTCTTC. It encodes CASSWGTGFVVEQFF.

This chain links TRBV7-8 with TRBJ1-5; tentative D call: TRBD1 (6 bases). Trimming took off 5 bases at V and 6 bases at J, with 11 bases between the two ends. CDR1 is SGHVS and CDR2 is FQNEAQ in the germline V gene. The CDR3 length is 13 residues. CDR3 sequence: CASSPTGFQPQHF. The CDR3 coding sequence is TGTGCCAGCAGCCCTACAGGGTTTCAGCCCCAGCATTTT.

This clone was seen only a few times. This chain links TRBV28 with TRBJ1-5, with unresolved D. The germline V gene encodes CDR1 MDHEN and CDR2 SYDVKM. This CDR3 comprises 11 residues. V was shortened by 6 bases and J by 12 bases, with 12 bases between the two germline ends. The DNA for the CDR3 is TGTGCCAGCAGCCCAAGGGAAGACCAGCATTTT. It specifies CASSPREDQHF.

The chain recombines TRBV5-8 with TRBJ2-7; tentative D call: TRBD2 (5 bases). Germline assignment: CDR1 SGHTS and CDR2 YDEGEE. V lost 4 bases and J lost 2, with 16 bases in between. The CDR3 length is 15 residues. The CDR3, as DNA: TGTGCCAGCAGCCACGGGAAACCCAGAACCTACGAGCAGTACTTC. Its translation: CASSHGKPRTYEQYF.

The chain has TRBV19 and TRBJ1-5, with TRBD1 matching 7 bases. Germline values: CDR1 LNHDA, CDR2 SQIVND (reference sequence). J gave up 7 bases and V 6 bases, and 12 bases lay outside the gene matches. This CDR3 region has 15 residues. CDR3 sequence (DNA): TGTGCCAGTAGCCGGCGACAGGGTATACGACAGCCCCAGCATTTT. Translation gives CASSRRQGIRQPQHF.

The rearrangement joins TRBV19 to TRBJ2-3; D not resolved. The CDR3 contains 15 residues. V shed 3 bases and J shed 0 bases, with 10 bases lying between them. Looked up from germline, CDR1 is LNHDA and CDR2 is SQIVND (reference sequence). CDR3 residues: CASSIGYGSTDTQYF. In nucleotides, the CDR3 is TGTGCCAGTAGTATCGGATACGGGAGCACAGATACGCAGTATTTT.

The CDR3 sequence is CASSQDLADSLYEQYF. CDR3 in DNA: TGTGCCAGCAGCCAAGATCTAGCGGACTCCCTCTACGAGCAGTACTTC. The J gene is TRBJ2-7, the V gene TRBV3-1 (or the pseudogene TRBV3-2), with TRBD2 identical over 7 bases. The germline V gene encodes CDR1 LGHDT and CDR2 YNNKEL (reference sequence). With 0 bases clipped from V and 3 bases from J, the junction kept 8 bases outside the gene matches. The CDR3 consists of 16 residues.

The rearrangement joins TRBV4-1 to TRBJ2-1; no clear D gene. The CDR3 covers 12 residues. Trimming took 0 bases from V and 8 from J, leaving 5 bases between them. The germline V gene encodes CDR1 MGHRA and CDR2 YSYEKL. CDR3 bases: TGCGCCAGCAGCCAAGAGGGTTATGAGCAGTTCTTC. As protein: CASSQEGYEQFF.

The V gene is TRBV5-4, the J gene TRBJ1-2; D is unresolved. Trimming shortened V by 1 base and J by 5 bases, and 12 bases separated the two germline ends. Germline CDR1 is SGHNT and CDR2 is YYREEE (reference sequence). CDR3 length equals 14 residues. CDR3 nucleotides: TGTGCCAGCAGCTTGCCAGGCGCCGGGTATGGCTACACCTTC. It translates to CASSLPGAGYGYTF.

The chain employs TRBV7-9 and TRBJ1-2; 9 nucleotides agree with TRBD1. Germline CDR1 reads SEHNR; CDR2 reads FQNEAQ (reference sequence). The J segment lost 7 bases and the V segment lost 5 bases, leaving 17 bases of the junction unmatched. There are 17 residues in the CDR3. The CDR3 nucleotides are TGTGCCAGCAGCCGGGGTATTTACAGGGACAGGGTTGGTGGCTACACCTTC. Translating gives CASSRGIYRDRVGGYTF.

The rearrangement links TRBV19 to TRBJ2-7; weak D call: TRBD1 (6 bases). This CDR3 has 17 residues. Trimming took off 4 bases at V and 4 bases at J, with 23 bases between the two ends. Germline V CDR1 and CDR2: LNHDA, SQIVND (reference sequence). CDR3 DNA sequence: TGTGCCAGTAGTAATCGGCGGTCAGGCCAGGGGCGGTACGAGCAGTACTTC. Its protein is CASSNRRSGQGRYEQYF.

The chain employs TRBV6-5 and TRBJ1-2; TRBD1 is a possible D gene (5 bases). CDR3 length equals 11 residues. V lost 4 bases to trimming and J lost 7 bases, with 7 bases between them. Germline loops: CDR1 MNHEY, CDR2 SVGAGI. The CDR3 DNA sequence: TGTGCCAGCAGTTGGGGGGGTGGCTACACCTTC. Amino acids: CASSWGGGYTF.

The chain links TRBV18 to TRBJ1-2; D call uncertain. From germline, CDR1 is KGHSH and CDR2 LQKENI. This CDR3 is built from 14 residues. V dropped 1 base and J dropped 2 bases, with 8 bases sitting between them. The CDR3 DNA reads as TGTGCCAGCTCACCACAGGACGGGAACTATGGCTACACCTTC. Its translation is CASSPQDGNYGYTF.

The gene calls are TRBV5-1 and TRBJ2-1, with TRBD1 matching 8 bases. V was clipped by 4 bases and J by 0 bases; unmatched bases: 6. Germline CDR1 is SGHRS and CDR2 is YFSETQ. The CDR3 length is 16 residues. The DNA for the CDR3 is TGCGCCAGCAGCGTCGCCGGGACAGGCTCCTACAATGAGCAGTTCTTC. Translated: CASSVAGTGSYNEQFF.

The chain is built from TRBV9 and TRBJ1-3, with D unclear. The CDR3 contains 13 residues. The germline CDR1 and CDR2 sequences are SGDLS and YYNGEE. V was trimmed by 1 base and J by 4 bases, leaving 6 bases between them. The CDR3 protein is CASSVSPGNTIYF. The CDR3 bases are TGTGCCAGCAGCGTAAGCCCCGGAAACACCATATATTTT.

CDR3 residues: CASRDSNSNQPQHF. DNA for the CDR3: TGTGCCAGCAGGGACAGTAATAGCAATCAGCCCCAGCATTTT. This sequence joins TRBV2 and TRBJ1-5, with D possibly being TRBD1 (6 bases). V lost 6 bases and J lost 0, with 9 bases in between. The CDR3 loop spans 14 amino acids. The V gene's germline CDR1 is SNHLY and CDR2 FYNNEI.